This TCR beta chain was captured in a study of blood T cell repertoires in COVID-19 (TCRdb year 2020). A note on the overall study: Collaborator samples came from the United States, Italy and Spain and covered acute and convalescent phases of COVID-19. The repertoires were released in a freely available public database meant as a resource for research on the immune response to SARS-CoV-2. Sample metadata almost always included a de-identified subject ID, COVID-19 status, age in years and sex. Deeply sampled blood TCRbeta repertoires from subjects exposed to, actively infected with, or recovered from COVID-19 were included in the dataset. Where HLA class I and class II types were available, the types were taken from metadata supplied by the sample provider, not from assay-based typing. The prospective study material was composed of cDNA or gDNA derived from T cells, B-cell-depleted T cells, or PBMCs. Samples came from the ongoing ImmuneRACE study (first 160 participants) plus 1,254 subjects from 6 global collaborators.

At the junction V is shortened by 6 bases and J by 3 bases, with 17 bases in between. As encoded in the germline V gene (reference sequence), CDR1 is MNHEY while CDR2 is SMNVEV. Spanning cysteine to phenylalanine, the CDR3 consists of 15 amino acids. The entry retains the CDR3 DNA only, 45 bases that are in frame from base 1. The immunoSEQ Assay, a bias-controlled multiplex PCR, was used to amplify TCRbeta CDR3 regions from genomic DNA. In the source study's methods: The number of nucleated cells in each sample was estimated by amplification of reference gene primers within the assay. To quantify the absolute abundance of each unique TCRbeta CDR3 rearrangement, sequence reads were collapsed and filtered. For each sample, productive Simpson clonality was calculated by taking the square root of Simpson's diversity index across productive rearrangements. As stored in TCRdb, this immuneACCESS dataset retains in-frame rearrangements with V and J assigned. A fraction of the clones does not appear; measured against another copy, unresolved V genes explain less than half of the discrepancy, and the remainder lacks a known reason. V, J and clone size reflect that table, while D and trimming were determined from the DNA. Across this sample there are hundreds of thousands of clones, with around nine tenths seen only once. The top ten clonotypes cover about 1.4% of the sample.

A remark on this clone: The antigen it recognizes is unknown. Within one base of it there is no much larger clone, and no base qualities were kept.

Enrolling through a virtual design, the prospective study's participants ranged in age from roughly 18 to 95 years and lived across 24 United States geographic areas. Cohort assignment in the prospective study relied on participant-reported clinical history from a screening survey and a study questionnaire. A participant counted as exposed if, within 2 weeks of entering the study, that participant had been in contact with someone who had a PCR-confirmed or clinician-diagnosed COVID-19 case. Each participant in the prospective study had whole blood, serum and a nasopharyngeal or oropharyngeal swab collected by mobile phlebotomists. Over a roughly 2-month period, participants in the prospective study had the option of providing additional blood draws and questionnaires. Before DNA extraction, blood samples from the prospective study were shipped at room temperature or frozen. Results the study describes overall, beyond this receptor: How much clinical and demographic metadata was included differed by source and by participant, and the metadata was provided uncurated.

The sequenced sample consisted of PBMCs or T cells enriched from blood (not recorded which). This sequence originates from a woman aged 18-30 years who had been exposed to COVID-19. The V and J genes are TRBV27 and TRBJ1-1, and the D gene may be TRBD1, 6 bases matching. The CDR3 region has the sequence CASRGSPGAYTEAFF. The sequenced DNA is TGTGCCAGCAGAGGGTCCCCAGGGGCCTACACTGAAGCTTTCTTT.